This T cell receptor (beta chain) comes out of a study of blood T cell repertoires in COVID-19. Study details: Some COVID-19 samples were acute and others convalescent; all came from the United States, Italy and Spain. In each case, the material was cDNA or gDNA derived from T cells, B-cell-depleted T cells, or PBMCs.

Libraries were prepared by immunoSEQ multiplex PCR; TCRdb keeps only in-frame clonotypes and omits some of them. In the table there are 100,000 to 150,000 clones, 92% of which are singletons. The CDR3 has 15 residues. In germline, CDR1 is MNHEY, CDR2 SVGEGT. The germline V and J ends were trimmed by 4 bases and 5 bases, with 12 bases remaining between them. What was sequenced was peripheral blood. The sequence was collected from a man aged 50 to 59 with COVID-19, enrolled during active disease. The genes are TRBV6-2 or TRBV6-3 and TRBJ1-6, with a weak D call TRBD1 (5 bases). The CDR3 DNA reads TGTGCCAGCAGTTTTACAGGAGAGAATAATTCACCCCTCCACTTT. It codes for CASSFTGENNSPLHF.